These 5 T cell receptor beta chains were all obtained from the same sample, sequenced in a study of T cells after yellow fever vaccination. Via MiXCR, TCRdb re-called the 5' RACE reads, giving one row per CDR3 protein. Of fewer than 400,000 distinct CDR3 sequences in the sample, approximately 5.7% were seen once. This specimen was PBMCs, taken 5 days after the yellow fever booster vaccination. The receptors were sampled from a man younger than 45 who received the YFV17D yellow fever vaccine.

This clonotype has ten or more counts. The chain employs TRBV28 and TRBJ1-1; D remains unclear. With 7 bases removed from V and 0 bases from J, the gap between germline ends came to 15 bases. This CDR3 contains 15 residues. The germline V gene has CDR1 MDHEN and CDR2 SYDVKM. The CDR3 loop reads CASKMVAPMNTEAFF. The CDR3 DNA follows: TGTGCCAGCAAAATGGTCGCGCCGATGAACACTGAAGCTTTCTTT. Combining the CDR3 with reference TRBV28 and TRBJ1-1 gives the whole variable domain DVKVTQSSRYLVKRTGEKVFLECVQDMDHENMFWYRQDPGLGLRLIYFSYDVKMKEKGDIPEGYSVSREKKERFSLILESASTNQTSMYLCASKMVAPMNTEAFFGQGTRLTVV.

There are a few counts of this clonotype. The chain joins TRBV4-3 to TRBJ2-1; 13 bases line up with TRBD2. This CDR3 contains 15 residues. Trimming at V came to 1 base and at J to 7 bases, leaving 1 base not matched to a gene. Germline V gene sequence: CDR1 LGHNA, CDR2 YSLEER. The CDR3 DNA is TGCGCCAGCAGCCAAGGGACTAGCGGGAGAAATGAGCAGTTCTTC. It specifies CASSQGTSGRNEQFF.

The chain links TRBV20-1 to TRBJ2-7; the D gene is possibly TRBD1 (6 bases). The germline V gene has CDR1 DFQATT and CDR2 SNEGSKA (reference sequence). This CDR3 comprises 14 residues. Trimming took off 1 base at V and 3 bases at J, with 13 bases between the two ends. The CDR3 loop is CSARGRDKYYEQYF. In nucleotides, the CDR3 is TGCAGTGCTAGAGGCCGGGACAAATACTACGAGCAGTACTTC.

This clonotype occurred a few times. The CDR3 region is CASSPDRGHYEQYF. The CDR3 nucleotides read TGTGCCAGCTCACCGGACAGGGGACACTACGAGCAGTACTTC. The chain carries TRBV18 and TRBJ2-7; TRBD1 aligns across 9 bases. Per the germline V gene, CDR1 is KGHSH and CDR2 is LQKENI. The CDR3 sequence is 14 residues long. The J segment lost 3 bases and the V segment lost 3 bases, leaving 3 bases of the junction unmatched.

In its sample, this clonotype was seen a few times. CDR3 bases: TGTGCCAGCAGCCATTTCCTAGGTACCTACGAGCAGTACTTC. Protein product: CASSHFLGTYEQYF. This chain connects TRBV3-1 to TRBJ2-7; D not certain. V lost 3 bases to trimming and J lost 2 bases, with 11 bases between them. CDR3 length equals 14 residues. CDR1 is LGHDT and CDR2 is YNNKEL in the germline V gene (reference sequence).